Sequencing of this T cell receptor beta chain was carried out in a study of blood T cell repertoires in COVID-19. Whole-study context: Samples of COVID-19 (acute and convalescent) were obtained from the United States, Italy and Spain. In each case, the material was cDNA or gDNA derived from T cells, B-cell-depleted T cells, or PBMCs.

Under the authors' procedure: Nucleated cell number was recorded as an estimate derived from reference gene primer amplification. The protocol was immunoSEQ multiplex PCR, while the TCRdb copy is restricted to in-frame clones and leaves out a portion. D and trimming were read from the DNA, whereas the V and J calls and clone size are those reported in that table. The table includes some 300,000 clones, just under 85% detected once. The clonotype was recovered from a woman in her 50s with active or convalescent COVID-19. Sequencing was done on a sample of peripheral blood.

In nucleotides, the CDR3 is TGTGCCAGCTCACCATCCAGATCCACCGGGGAGCTGTTTTTT. Translated: CASSPSRSTGELFF. The chain links TRBV18 to TRBJ2-2; no clear D. Deletions cut 2 bases from V and 4 bases from J, with 8 bases between. Germline V CDR1 and CDR2: KGHSH, LQKENI. The CDR3 runs to 14 residues.